The 5 T cell receptor beta chains below all came from one sample that was sequenced in a study of blood T cells in healthy people across ages. Combining a sample-barcoded 5' primer with a J-beta primer mix, a second PCR ran for about 6 to 12 cycles. TCRdb ran MiXCR on the 5' RACE reads and lists one entry per CDR3 protein. The table records about 800,000 distinct CDR3 sequences, around 25% of them present only once. This same sample was also taken into another study, of T cells of mothers and their children.

Sequenced input: blood. All receptors derive from a boy aged 10-17 years in good health.

This clonotype was observed a few times. The chain has TRBV11-2 and TRBJ2-5; 7 bases are a match to TRBD2. The J segment lost 1 base and the V segment lost 1 base, leaving 6 bases of the junction unmatched. The CDR3 has 16 amino acids. Germline loops: CDR1 SGHAT, CDR2 FQNNGV. The CDR3 region has the DNA TGTGCCAGCAGCTTAGGGGACTACTACGTCCAAGAGACCCAGTACTTC. Its protein is CASSLGDYYVQETQYF.

This clonotype was seen many times. The rearrangement links TRBV20-1 to TRBJ2-7; 9 bases line up with TRBD1. The length of the CDR3 is 18 residues. Germline V gene sequence: CDR1 DFQATT, CDR2 SNEGSKA (reference sequence). Losses at the gene ends were 2 bases for V and 2 bases for J; bases not matched to a gene: 16. Written as DNA, the CDR3 is TGCAGTGCTAGACCCGACGACGACCGGGACAGGGCTCCCTACGAGCAGTACTTC. It is translated as CSARPDDDRDRAPYEQYF.

The gene calls are TRBV20-1 and TRBJ2-5; 8 bases are shared with TRBD1. The J call is in doubt because the DNA end fits TRBJ2-1 better. The CDR3 has 12 amino acids. The germline V gene has CDR1 DFQATT and CDR2 SNEGSKA (reference sequence). Here the CDR3 DNA reads TGCAGTGCTAGAGAAAGGACAGGGCTGCAGTTCTTC. It codes for CSARERTGLQFF.

This chain uses TRBV24-1 with TRBJ1-2, with D possibly matching TRBD1 (5 bases). Per germline, CDR1 KGHDR and CDR2 SFDVKD. The CDR3 spans 14 residues. The V gene lost 4 bases and the J gene lost 8 bases, with 16 bases spanning the gap. CDR3 coding DNA: TGTGCCACCAGTGAACCCGGGACGAACGACGGCTACACCTTC. Residues: CATSEPGTNDGYTF.

The J gene is TRBJ2-7, the V gene TRBV12-3 or TRBV12-4, with 13 nucleotides matching TRBD2. The V and J ends lost 5 bases and 2 bases, in that order; junction bases with no gene match: 6. The CDR3 is 16 amino acids. The CDR3: CASSPRLAGGTYEQYF. The CDR3 bases are TGTGCCAGCAGTCCCAGACTAGCGGGGGGCACCTACGAGCAGTACTTC.